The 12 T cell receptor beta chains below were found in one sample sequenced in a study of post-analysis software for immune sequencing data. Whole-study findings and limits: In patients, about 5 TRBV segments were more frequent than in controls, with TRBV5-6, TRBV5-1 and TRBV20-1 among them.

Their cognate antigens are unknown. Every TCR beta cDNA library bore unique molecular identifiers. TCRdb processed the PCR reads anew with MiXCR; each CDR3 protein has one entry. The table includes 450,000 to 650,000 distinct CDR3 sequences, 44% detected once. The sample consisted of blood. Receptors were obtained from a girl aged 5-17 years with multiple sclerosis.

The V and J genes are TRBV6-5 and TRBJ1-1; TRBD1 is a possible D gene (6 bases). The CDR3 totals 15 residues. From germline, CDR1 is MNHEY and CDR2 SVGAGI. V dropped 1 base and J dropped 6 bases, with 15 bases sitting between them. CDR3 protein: CASSYFRTVGAEAFF. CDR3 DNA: TGTGCCAGCAGTTACTTCAGGACAGTAGGTGCTGAAGCTTTCTTT.

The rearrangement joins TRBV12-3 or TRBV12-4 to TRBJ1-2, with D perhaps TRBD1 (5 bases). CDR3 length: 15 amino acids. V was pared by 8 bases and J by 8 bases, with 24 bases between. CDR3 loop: CASGEKGPPRRGYTF. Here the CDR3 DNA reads TGTGCCAGCGGGGAGAAGGGACCGCCCAGGAGAGGCTACACCTTC.

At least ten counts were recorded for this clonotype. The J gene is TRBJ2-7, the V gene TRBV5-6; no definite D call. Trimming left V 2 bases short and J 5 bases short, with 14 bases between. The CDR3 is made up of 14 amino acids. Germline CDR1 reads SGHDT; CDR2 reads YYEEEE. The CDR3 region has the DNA TGTGCCAGCAGCTTCGCTTCCTTTTCCAACGAGCAGTACTTC. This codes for CASSFASFSNEQYF.

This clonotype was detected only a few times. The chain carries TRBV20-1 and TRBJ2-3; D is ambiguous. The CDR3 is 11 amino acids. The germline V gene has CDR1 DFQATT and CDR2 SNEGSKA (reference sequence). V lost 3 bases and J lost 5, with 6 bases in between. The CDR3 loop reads CSARVGDTQYF. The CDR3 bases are TGCAGTGCTAGGGTCGGAGATACGCAGTATTTT.

The CDR3 sequence is CASSLGQEGYTEAFF. CDR3 nucleotide sequence: TGTGCCAGCAGTTTGGGGCAGGAGGGATACACTGAAGCTTTCTTT. The rearrangement uses TRBV12-3 or TRBV12-4 and TRBJ1-1; maybe TRBD1 (5 bases). Trimming left V 3 bases short and J 3 bases short, with 14 bases between. The CDR3 spans 15 residues.

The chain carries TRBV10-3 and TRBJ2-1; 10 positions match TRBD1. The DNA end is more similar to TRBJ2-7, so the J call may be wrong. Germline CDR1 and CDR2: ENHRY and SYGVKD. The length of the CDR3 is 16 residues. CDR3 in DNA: TGTGCCATCAGTGATGTTAGGACAGGGGGTTACAATGAGCAGTACTTC. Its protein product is CAISDVRTGGYNEQYF.

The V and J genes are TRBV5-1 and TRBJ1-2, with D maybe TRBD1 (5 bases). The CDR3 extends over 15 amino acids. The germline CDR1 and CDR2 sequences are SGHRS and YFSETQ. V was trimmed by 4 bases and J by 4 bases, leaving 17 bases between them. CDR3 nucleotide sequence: TGCGCCAGCAGCCCCGCGGAGGGGCAGTTCTATGGCTACACCTTC. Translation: CASSPAEGQFYGYTF. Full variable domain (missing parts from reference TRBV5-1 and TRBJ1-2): KAGVTQTPRYLIKTRGQQVTLSCSPISGHRSVSWYQQTPGQGLQFLFEYFSETQRNKGNFPGRFSGRQFSNSRSEMNVSTLELGDSALYLCASSPAEGQFYGYTFGSGTRLTVV.

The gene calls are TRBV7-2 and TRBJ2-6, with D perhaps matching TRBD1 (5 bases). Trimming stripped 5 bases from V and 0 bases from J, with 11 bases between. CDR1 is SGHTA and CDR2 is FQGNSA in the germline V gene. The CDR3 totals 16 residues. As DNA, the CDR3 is TGTGCCAGCAGCCCCTTAGGGGCCTCTGGGGCCAACGTCCTGACTTTC. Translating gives CASSPLGASGANVLTF.

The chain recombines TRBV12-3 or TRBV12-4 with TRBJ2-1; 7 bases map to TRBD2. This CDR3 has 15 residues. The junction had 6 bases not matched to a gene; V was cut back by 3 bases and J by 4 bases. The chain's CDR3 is CASSLGGLGYNEQFF. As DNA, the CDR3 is TGTGCCAGCAGTTTGGGGGGGTTGGGGTACAATGAGCAGTTCTTC.

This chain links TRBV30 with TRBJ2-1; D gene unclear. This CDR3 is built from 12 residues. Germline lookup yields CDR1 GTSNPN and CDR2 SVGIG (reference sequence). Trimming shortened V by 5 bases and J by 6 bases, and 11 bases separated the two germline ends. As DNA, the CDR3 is TGTGCCTGGGATACTACCTCCAATGAGCAGTTCTTC. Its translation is CAWDTTSNEQFF.

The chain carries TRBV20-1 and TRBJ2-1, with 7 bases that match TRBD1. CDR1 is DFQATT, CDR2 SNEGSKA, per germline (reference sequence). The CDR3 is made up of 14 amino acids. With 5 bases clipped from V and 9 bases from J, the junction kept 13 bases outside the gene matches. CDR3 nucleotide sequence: TGCAGTGCTGTACAGGGGTCTGTGGGTGGTGAGCAGTTCTTC. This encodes CSAVQGSVGGEQFF.

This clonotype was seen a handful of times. The CDR3 bases are TGCAGTGCTAGGGGGACAGGCAACTCCTACAATGAGCAGTTCTTC. Amino acid sequence: CSARGTGNSYNEQFF. The chain links TRBV20-1 to TRBJ2-1; 8 nucleotides line up with TRBD1. Germline loops: CDR1 DFQATT, CDR2 SNEGSKA (reference sequence). J lost 0 bases, V lost 3 bases, and 4 bases had no gene match. The CDR3 totals 15 residues.